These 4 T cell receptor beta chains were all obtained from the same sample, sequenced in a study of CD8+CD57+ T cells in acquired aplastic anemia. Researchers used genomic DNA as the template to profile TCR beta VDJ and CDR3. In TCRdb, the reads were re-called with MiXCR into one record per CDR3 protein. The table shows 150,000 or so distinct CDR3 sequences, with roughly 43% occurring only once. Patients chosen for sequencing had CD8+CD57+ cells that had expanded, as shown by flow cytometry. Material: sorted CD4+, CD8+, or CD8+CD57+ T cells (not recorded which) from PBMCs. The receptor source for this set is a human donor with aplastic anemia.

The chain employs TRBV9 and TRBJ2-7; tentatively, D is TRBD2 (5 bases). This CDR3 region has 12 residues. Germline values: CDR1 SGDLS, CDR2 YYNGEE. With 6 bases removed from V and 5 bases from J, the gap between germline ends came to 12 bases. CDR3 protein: CASTVRGNEQYV. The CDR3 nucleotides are TGTGCCAGCACCGTCCGGGGAAACGAGCAGTACGTC.

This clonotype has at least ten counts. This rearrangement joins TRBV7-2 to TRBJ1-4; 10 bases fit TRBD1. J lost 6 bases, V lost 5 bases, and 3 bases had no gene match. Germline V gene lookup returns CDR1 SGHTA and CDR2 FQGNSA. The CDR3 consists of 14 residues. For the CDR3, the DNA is TGTGCCAGCAGCGCGGGACAGGGGTATGAAAAACTGTTTTTT. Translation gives CASSAGQGYEKLFF.

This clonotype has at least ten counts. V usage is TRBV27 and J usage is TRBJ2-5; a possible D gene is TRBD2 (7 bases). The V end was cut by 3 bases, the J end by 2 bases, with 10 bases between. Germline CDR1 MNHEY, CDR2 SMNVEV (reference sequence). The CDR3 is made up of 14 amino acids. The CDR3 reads CASSFAGAQETQYF. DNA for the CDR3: TGTGCCAGCAGTTTCGCGGGGGCACAAGAGACCCAGTACTTC.

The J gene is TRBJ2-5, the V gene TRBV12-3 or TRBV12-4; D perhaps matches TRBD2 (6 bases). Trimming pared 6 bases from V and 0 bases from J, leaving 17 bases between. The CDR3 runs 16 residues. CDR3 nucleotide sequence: TGTGCCAGCAGCCCACCGGTAGCGGAGAACCAAGAGACCCAGTACTTC. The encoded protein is CASSPPVAENQETQYF.